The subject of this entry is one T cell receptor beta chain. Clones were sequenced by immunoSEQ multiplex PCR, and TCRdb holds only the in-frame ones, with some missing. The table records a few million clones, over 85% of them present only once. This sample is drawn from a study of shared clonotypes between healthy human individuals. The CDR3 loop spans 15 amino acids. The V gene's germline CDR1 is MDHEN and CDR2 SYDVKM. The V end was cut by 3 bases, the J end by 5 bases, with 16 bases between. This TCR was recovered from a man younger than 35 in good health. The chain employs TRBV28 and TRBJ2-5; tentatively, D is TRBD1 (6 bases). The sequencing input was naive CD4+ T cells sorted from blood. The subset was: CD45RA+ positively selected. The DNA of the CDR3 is TGTGCCAGCAGTTTTCCCGGGCAGGGGAGCGAGACCCAGTACTTC. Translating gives CASSFPGQGSETQYF.